Below are 24 T cell receptor beta chains sequenced from a single sample in a study of T cell changes during pregnancy in multiple sclerosis. Sequenced by immunoSEQ multiplex PCR; TCRdb stores in-frame clones only, minus some. Among tens of thousands of clones listed, roughly 93% were seen once. The sample in question was peripheral blood, obtained in the third trimester of pregnancy. The receptors here all came from a female donor with multiple sclerosis, enrolled in a pregnancy study.

This clone was seen once. The chain employs TRBV27 and TRBJ2-3, with 14 bases lining up with TRBD2. This CDR3 contains 17 residues. Germline V lookup: CDR1 MNHEY, CDR2 SMNVEV (reference sequence). The J segment lost 5 bases and the V segment lost 4 bases, leaving 8 bases of the junction unmatched. This CDR3 is CASSSRRTSGGLDTQYF. DNA of the CDR3: TGTGCCAGCAGTTCGCGCCGGACTAGCGGGGGGTTAGATACGCAGTATTTT.

V usage is TRBV5-1 and J usage is TRBJ1-1; TRBD1 might be the D (6 bases). Looked up from germline, CDR1 is SGHRS and CDR2 is YFSETQ. This CDR3 contains 18 residues. The V end lost 0 bases, the J end lost 5 bases, and 23 bases lay between the germline ends. The CDR3 sequence: CASSLGFREQGEFTEAFF. The CDR3 nucleotides are TGCGCCAGCAGCTTGGGCTTTAGGGAACAGGGAGAGTTTACTGAAGCTTTCTTT.

The chain recombines TRBV10-3 with TRBJ2-7; D might be TRBD1 (6 bases). The germline V gene encodes CDR1 ENHRY and CDR2 SYGVKD. V was shortened by 8 bases and J by 4 bases, with 21 bases between the two germline ends. CDR3 size: 15 residues. The CDR3 DNA is TGTGCCATCTCCTCCTTGAGATCAGGGGCATACGAGCAGTACTTC. Its protein is CAISSLRSGAYEQYF.

The chain is built from TRBV18 and TRBJ2-1, with D maybe TRBD1 (5 bases). V dropped 6 bases and J dropped 5 bases, with 20 bases sitting between them. This CDR3 comprises 16 residues. Germline CDR1 is KGHSH and CDR2 is LQKENI. The CDR3 loop reads CASSGPGQGGHNEQFF. DNA for the CDR3: TGTGCCAGCTCGGGCCCCGGGCAGGGTGGCCACAATGAGCAGTTCTTC.

The chain joins TRBV4-1 to TRBJ2-5; 7 nucleotides align to TRBD2. V dropped 4 bases and J dropped 1; count of bases not matched to a gene: 3. CDR1 and CDR2 from the germline V gene are MGHRA and YSYEKL. This CDR3 comprises 14 residues. The CDR3 nucleotides are TGCGCCAGCAGCCCGTGGGGGGGCCAAGAGACCCAGTACTTC. The encoded protein is CASSPWGGQETQYF.

This chain uses TRBV12-5 with TRBJ2-7; a weak D match, TRBD1 (5 bases). The V gene lost 7 bases and the J gene lost 3 bases, with 19 bases spanning the gap. Germline loops: CDR1 LGHNT, CDR2 FRNRAP. This CDR3 has 15 residues. This CDR3 is CASAFEQVDDYEQYF. DNA of the CDR3: TGTGCTAGTGCCTTTGAACAGGTTGATGACTACGAGCAGTACTTC.

The chain carries TRBV6-6 and TRBJ1-6; the match to TRBD1 covers 7 bases. V shed 4 bases, J shed 7 bases, and the junction held 7 bases outside the gene matches. Looked up from germline, CDR1 is MNHNY and CDR2 is SVGAGI (reference sequence). The CDR3 runs to 15 residues. The CDR3 DNA reads TGTGCCAGCAGTTTCGAGACAGGGCTGAATTCACCCCTCCACTTT. This translates into CASSFETGLNSPLHF.

In the case of this clone: One end of the junction varies from germline; a read error may be responsible. The chain joins TRBV7-7 to TRBJ2-3, with 7 positions matching TRBD2. Germline loops: CDR1 SSHAT, CDR2 FNYEAQ (reference sequence). The CDR3 has 15 amino acids. The CDR3 DNA sequence: TGTGCTAGCAGCTCACGAGCGGGGTCGGCGGATACGCAGTATTTT. Translation gives CASSSRAGSADTQYF.

The rearrangement joins TRBV9 to TRBJ1-2; possibly TRBD1 for D (6 bases). V lost 0 bases, J lost 4 bases, and 13 bases lay in between. The germline CDR1 and CDR2 sequences are SGDLS and YYNGEE. The CDR3 is 15 residues long. This CDR3 is CASSVADSRVYGYTF. DNA of the CDR3: TGTGCCAGCAGCGTAGCGGACAGTAGGGTCTATGGCTACACCTTC.

This clone appeared a single time. The chain uses TRBV28 and TRBJ1-3; 7 bases align to TRBD1. Germline CDR1 and CDR2: MDHEN and SYDVKM. J lost 4 bases, V lost 2 bases, and 5 bases had no gene match. CDR3 length: 15 residues. The CDR3 loop reads CASSLRQGTGNTIYF. The CDR3 DNA is TGTGCCAGCAGTTTACGACAGGGAACAGGAAACACCATATATTTT.

V is TRBV28 and J is TRBJ2-7; 7 bases fit TRBD1. This CDR3 has 16 amino acids. The V and J ends lost 2 bases and 2 bases, in that order; junction bases with no gene match: 9. From germline, CDR1 is MDHEN and CDR2 SYDVKM. The CDR3 DNA reads as TGTGCCAGCAGTTTACGGGACCGGGACAGAACCTACGAGCAGTACTTC. Protein: CASSLRDRDRTYEQYF. The variable domain in full, with the rest retrieved from reference TRBV28 and TRBJ2-7, is DVKVTQSSRYLVKRTGEKVFLECVQDMDHENMFWYRQDPGLGLRLIYFSYDVKMKEKGDIPEGYSVSREKKERFSLILESASTNQTSMYLCASSLRDRDRTYEQYFGPGTRLTVT.

The chain combines TRBV11-2 with TRBJ1-1; 7 bases map to TRBD1. CDR1 SGHAT and CDR2 FQNNGV come from the germline V gene. V shed 6 bases, J shed 4 bases, and the junction held 8 bases outside the gene matches. This CDR3 region has 14 residues. For the CDR3, the DNA is TGTGCCAGCAGATCGGACAGGTGGGCCACTGAAGCTTTCTTT. Residues: CASRSDRWATEAFF.

This clone occurred a few times. CDR3 in DNA: TGTGCCAGCAGTGAAGAGGGAGGGGGGAATCAGCCCCAGCATTTT. Residues: CASSEEGGGNQPQHF. V is TRBV6-1 and J is TRBJ1-5; possible D gene TRBD1, 6 bases. Germline CDR1 is MNHNS and CDR2 is SASEGT. The germline V and J ends were trimmed by 1 base and 4 bases, with 11 bases remaining between them. The CDR3 covers 15 residues.

The V gene is TRBV18, the J gene TRBJ2-1; D uncertain. The CDR3 runs to 15 residues. V was pared by 6 bases and J by 0 bases, with 12 bases between. Germline lookup yields CDR1 KGHSH and CDR2 LQKENI. This chain's CDR3 is CASSQIRSSYNEQFF. The CDR3, as DNA: TGTGCCAGCTCGCAAATTCGGAGCTCCTACAATGAGCAGTTCTTC.

The rearrangement joins TRBV18 to TRBJ2-6, with TRBD1 as a possible D gene (6 bases). The ends were cut back, 3 bases at V and 1 base at J, with 13 bases in the middle. The CDR3 consists of 17 residues. In germline, CDR1 is KGHSH, CDR2 LQKENI. The CDR3 loop reads CASSPLGGVSGANVLTF. The CDR3 nucleotides are TGTGCCAGCTCACCCTTAGGGGGAGTATCTGGGGCCAACGTCCTGACTTTC.

The genes are TRBV6-1 and TRBJ1-2; D is uncertain. The V and J ends lost 6 bases and 4 bases respectively, with 12 bases between them. This CDR3 region has 13 residues. Germline V gene sequence: CDR1 MNHNS, CDR2 SASEGT. The DNA for the CDR3 is TGTGCCAGCAGCCTAACCGCGGCCTATGGCTACACCTTC. Amino acids: CASSLTAAYGYTF.

This chain links TRBV4-1 with TRBJ1-6, with TRBD1 as a possible D gene (5 bases). Trimming removed 2 bases at V and 0 bases at J, with 11 bases between. There are 17 residues in the CDR3. Germline V lookup: CDR1 MGHRA, CDR2 YSYEKL. CDR3 in amino acids: CASSQYHRSSYNSPLHF. The CDR3 coding sequence is TGCGCCAGCAGCCAATATCACAGGAGCTCCTATAATTCACCCCTCCACTTT.

The chain uses TRBV29-1 and TRBJ1-1; perhaps TRBD1 as D (6 bases). The V and J ends lost 1 base and 2 bases respectively, with 11 bases between them. The CDR3 extends over 14 amino acids. The germline CDR1 and CDR2 sequences are SQVTM and ANQGSEA. The CDR3 loop is CSVEVQGPNTEAFF. Written as DNA, the CDR3 is TGCAGCGTTGAAGTCCAGGGGCCCAACACTGAAGCTTTCTTT.

The chain recombines TRBV5-1 with TRBJ2-6, with 7 bases fitting TRBD1. The CDR3 is made up of 16 amino acids. CDR1 is SGHRS and CDR2 is YFSETQ in the germline V gene. Unmatched junction bases numbered 4, after V lost 4 bases and J lost 0 bases. Here the CDR3 DNA reads TGCGCCAGCAGCAGGGGACAGCCCTCTGGGGCCAACGTCCTGACTTTC. This encodes CASSRGQPSGANVLTF.

The chain joins TRBV10-3 to TRBJ1-1; maybe TRBD1 (6 bases). V was trimmed by 8 bases and J by 0 bases, leaving 10 bases between them. Germline CDR1 reads ENHRY; CDR2 reads SYGVKD. The CDR3 has 13 residues. The CDR3, as DNA: TGTGCCATCTGGGACACCATGAACACTGAAGCTTTCTTT. It is translated as CAIWDTMNTEAFF.

The V gene is TRBV2, the J gene TRBJ2-1, with D tentatively TRBD2 (6 bases). The CDR3 totals 14 residues. Germline loops: CDR1 SNHLY, CDR2 FYNNEI. Trimming took 8 bases from V and 7 from J, leaving 18 bases between them. The CDR3 region is CASYGTRKVNEQFF. The CDR3 DNA sequence: TGTGCCAGCTACGGGACTCGAAAGGTGAATGAGCAGTTCTTC.

V and J are TRBV4-2 and TRBJ2-7; D is undetermined. Trimming pared 4 bases from V and 3 bases from J, leaving 10 bases between. The germline V gene has CDR1 LGHNA and CDR2 YNFKEQ. This CDR3 contains 13 residues. The CDR3, as DNA: TGTGCCAGCAGCCCTTGGAGCTTCTACGAGCAGTACTTC. Amino acid sequence: CASSPWSFYEQYF.

This clone was observed a few times. The chain joins TRBV7-8 to TRBJ2-7; a possible D gene is TRBD2 (5 bases). This CDR3 spans 12 amino acids. Germline CDR1 and CDR2: SGHVS and FQNEAQ. V lost 2 bases to trimming and J lost 7 bases, with 9 bases between them. CDR3 sequence reads: CASSLPTGEQYF. CDR3 bases: TGTGCCAGCAGCTTACCGACGGGAGAGCAGTACTTC.

This chain links TRBV7-2 with TRBJ2-7; the D is unclear. CDR1 and CDR2 from the germline V gene are SGHTA and FQGNSA. Deletions cut 2 bases from V and 0 bases from J, with 5 bases between. The CDR3 covers 13 residues. CDR3 DNA: TGTGCCAGCAGCTTATCGAGCTCCTACGAGCAGTACTTC. It is translated as CASSLSSSYEQYF.